Listed below are T cell receptor beta chains from one sample, sequenced in a study of T cell changes during pregnancy in multiple sclerosis. The repertoire was sequenced with immunoSEQ multiplex PCR; TCRdb's copy has only in-frame clones and lacks some. The sample records 90,000 to 100,000 clones, approximately 92% being singletons. The sequenced sample was peripheral blood, obtained in the first trimester of pregnancy. These receptor sequences come from a female donor with multiple sclerosis, enrolled in a pregnancy study. CDR3s include the opening cysteine and the closing phenylalanine or tryptophan. D genes are given only for firm matches. The size entry is marked missing in some rows and otherwise reads once, few, many or a size class.

clone size	V gene	J gene	D gene	CDR3 length	CDR3 protein	CDR3 DNA
.	TRBV14	TRBJ2-1	.	14	CASSLAAIYNEQFF	TGTGCCAGCAGCTTAGCGGCGATCTACAATGAGCAGTTCTTC
once	TRBV19	TRBJ1-2	.	13	CASRETAGDGYTF	TGTGCCAGTAGGGAAACCGCCGGGGATGGCTACACCTTC
once	TRBV7-9	TRBJ1-3	.	15	CASSNPAGSGNTIYF	TGTGCCAGCAGCAACCCAGCGGGCTCTGGAAACACCATATATTTT
once	TRBV7-2	TRBJ1-1	TRBD1	12	CASSLHRGEAFF	TGTGCCAGCAGCTTACACAGGGGCGAAGCTTTCTTT
once	TRBV5-1	TRBJ2-3	TRBD2	17	CASSWETSGVSTDTQYF	TGCGCCAGCAGCTGGGAGACTAGCGGGGTTAGCACAGATACGCAGTATTTT
.	TRBV5-4	TRBJ2-7	.	15	CASSAEAGSTKEQYF	TGTGCCAGCAGCGCGGAGGCGGGGAGTACTAAAGAGCAGTACTTC
.	TRBV6-6	TRBJ1-1	.	16	CASSTPSGFMNTEAFF	TGTGCCAGCAGCACCCCCTCGGGTTTTATGAACACTGAAGCTTTCTTT
.	TRBV2	TRBJ1-5	.	15	CASSLAGMAGEPQHF	TGTGCCAGCAGCCTCGCAGGAATGGCCGGGGAGCCCCAGCATTTT
.	TRBV14	TRBJ2-7	TRBD1	13	CASSQVRGLEQYF	TGTGCCAGCAGCCAAGTAAGGGGGCTGGAGCAGTACTTC
.	TRBV9	TRBJ1-2	.	12	CASSGAIHGYTF	TGTGCCAGCAGCGGGGCCATCCATGGCTACACCTTC
.	TRBV30	TRBJ1-5	TRBD1	14	CAWSTGGRLQPQHF	TGTGCCTGGTCTACAGGGGGAAGGTTGCAGCCCCAGCATTTT
.	TRBV27	TRBJ2-1	.	15	CASSLVLQGRNEQFF	TGTGCCAGCAGTTTAGTCTTACAGGGTAGGAATGAGCAGTTCTTC
.	TRBV29-1	TRBJ2-1	.	12	CSVGPRNGEQFF	TGCAGCGTTGGCCCGCGAAACGGTGAGCAGTTCTTC
.	TRBV4-2	TRBJ2-3	.	16	CASSQDPVPSTDTQYF	TGTGCCAGCAGCCAAGATCCGGTCCCTAGCACAGATACGCAGTATTTT
once	TRBV2	TRBJ1-5	TRBD1	15	CASSDEETGRQPQHF	TGTGCCAGCAGCGACGAGGAGACAGGGAGGCAGCCCCAGCATTTT
.	TRBV27	TRBJ1-1	.	14	CASSFTWGVGEAFF	TGTGCCAGCAGTTTTACTTGGGGAGTAGGGGAAGCTTTCTTT
.	TRBV19	TRBJ1-6	TRBD1	16	CASSIARDSYNSPLHF	TGTGCCAGTAGTATCGCTCGGGACAGCTATAATTCACCCCTCCACTTT
.	TRBV5-6	TRBJ1-4	.	14	CASSFGGFNEKLFF	TGTGCCAGCAGCTTTGGCGGATTTAATGAAAAACTGTTTTTT
.	TRBV9	TRBJ2-5	.	15	CASSFSVGGHETQYF	TGTGCCAGCAGCTTCAGTGTCGGGGGTCATGAGACCCAGTACTTC
.	TRBV5-1	TRBJ2-2	TRBD2	16	CASSLGAGENTGELFF	TGCGCCAGCAGCTTGGGAGCGGGGGAGAACACCGGGGAGCTGTTTTTT
.	TRBV5-1	TRBJ1-4	.	18	CASSLGAETFATNEKLFF	TGCGCCAGCAGCTTAGGGGCGGAAACCTTTGCAACTAATGAAAAACTGTTTTTT